Listed below are T cell receptor beta chains from one sample, sequenced in a study of sequential checkpoint blockade in melanoma. Sequencing used immunoSEQ multiplex PCR; TCRdb keeps in-frame clones, though not all of them. The sample records under 40,000 clones, 86% being singletons. This material consisted of CD8+ T cells sorted from blood (inferred from file names), taken from a patient given nivolumab and ipilimumab in sequence. The receptors stem from a human donor with melanoma. The CDR3 runs from the conserved cysteine through the conserved F or W. Clone size is stated in some rows and not others, as once, few, many or a class when expanded.

V	J	size	CDR3
TRBV30	TRBJ2-7	-	CAWSHPAGHTYEQYF
TRBV7-8	TRBJ2-7	-	CASSLPTTGTGHQGEQYF
TRBV19	TRBJ2-1	-	CASSIPGTGPEASYNEQFF
TRBV19	TRBJ2-5	-	CASSIPGEETQYF
TRBV7-2	TRBJ1-4	few	CASSLGVDRGYEKLFF
TRBV11-2	TRBJ1-1	-	CASSFTDRGNTEAFF
TRBV9	TRBJ2-1	-	CASSSPGGASYNEQFF
TRBV13	TRBJ1-2	-	CASSYNTGNMGYTF
TRBV2	TRBJ2-2	-	CASTHPDRVFTGELFF
TRBV2	TRBJ1-2	-	CASRIRDRGLANYGYTF
TRBV10-3	TRBJ2-1	-	CAITGYRGRPYNEQFF
TRBV10-1	TRBJ2-7	-	CASSEYGDRGHEQYF
TRBV10-3	TRBJ2-5	-	CAISDWTGPETQYF
TRBV4-3	TRBJ1-2	once	CASSQDRGHPGYTF
TRBV28	TRBJ1-5	-	CASTVGTDMGHQPQHF
TRBV28	TRBJ2-1	-	CASRLALDEQFF
TRBV27	TRBJ2-7	once	CASSLSERDRHNEQYF
TRBV5-1	TRBJ2-7	-	CASSLLAGETEQYF
TRBV2	TRBJ2-5	-	CASTRRPGTQYF
TRBV20-1	TRBJ2-3	-	CSADWDTQYF
TRBV30	TRBJ2-3	-	CAWSTGTGEDTQYF
TRBV5-1	TRBJ2-5	-	CASSDRGRETQYF
TRBV5-1	TRBJ2-7	-	CASSLWGQDLYEQYF
TRBV10-3	TRBJ1-2	-	CAIYGVSAVNYGYTF
TRBV5-4	TRBJ2-1	-	CASSLPAGGYNEQFF
TRBV10-1	TRBJ2-1	-	CASSESGTGSEFF
TRBV7-9	TRBJ1-4	-	CALGDRVEKLFF
TRBV28	TRBJ2-1	-	CASSISGRSYNEQFF
TRBV11-3	TRBJ2-7	-	CASSPPGGGKGYEQYF
TRBV14	TRBJ2-7	-	CASSRDRDEQYF
TRBV19	TRBJ2-2	-	CASSIRGTGELFF
TRBV28	TRBJ2-4	once	CASSLEAASAKNIQYF
TRBV7-8	TRBJ2-3	-	CASSFRLAGENTDTQYF
TRBV7-9	TRBJ1-2	-	CASSWNRGRGDGYTF
TRBV4-3	TRBJ1-3	-	CASSQVLGTENSGNTIYF
TRBV6-6	TRBJ1-4	-	CASTLTGTSEKLFF
TRBV4-3	TRBJ2-7	once	CASSQDWDTSYEQYF
TRBV4-3	TRBJ2-3	-	CASSLGTGFSITDTQYF
TRBV6-5	TRBJ2-1	once	CASSAFSSYNEQFF
TRBV4-2	TRBJ2-7	few	CASSQGAPSSYEQYF
TRBV27	TRBJ2-1	-	CASSSSGSYNEQFF
TRBV9	TRBJ1-2	few	CASSVLSLPGTGGLGYTF
TRBV6-1	TRBJ2-7	-	CASSEGERVVTYEQYF
TRBV10-3	TRBJ2-7	-	CAISRTGFPYEQYF
TRBV28	TRBJ2-7	-	CASSSTGFSYEQYF
TRBV5-6	TRBJ2-7	-	CASSSGQGAIEQYF
TRBV18	TRBJ2-7	-	CASSPPDSWEQYF
TRBV10-1	TRBJ2-7	-	CASSLGLDYEQYF
TRBV30	TRBJ1-1	medium-sized	CAWSEDRGTEAFF